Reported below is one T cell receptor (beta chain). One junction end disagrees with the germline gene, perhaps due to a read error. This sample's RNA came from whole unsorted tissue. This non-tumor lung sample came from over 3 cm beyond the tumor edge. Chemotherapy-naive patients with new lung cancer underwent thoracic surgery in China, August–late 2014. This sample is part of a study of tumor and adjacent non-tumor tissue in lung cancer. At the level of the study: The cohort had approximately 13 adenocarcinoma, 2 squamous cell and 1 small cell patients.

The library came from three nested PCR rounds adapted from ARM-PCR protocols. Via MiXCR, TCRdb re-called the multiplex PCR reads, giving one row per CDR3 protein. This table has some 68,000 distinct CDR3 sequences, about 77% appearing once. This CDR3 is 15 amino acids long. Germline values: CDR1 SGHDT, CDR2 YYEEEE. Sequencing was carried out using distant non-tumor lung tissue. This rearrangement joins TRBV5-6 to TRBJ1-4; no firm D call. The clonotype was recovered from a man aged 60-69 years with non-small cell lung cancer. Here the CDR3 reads CSSSPVPPTNEKLFF. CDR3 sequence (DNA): TGTTCCAGCAGCCCTGTACCACCCACTAATGAAAAACTGTTTTTT.